This T cell receptor (beta chain) comes out of a study of cytomegalovirus exposure and HLA in healthy donors. Study results and caveats: Associated with HLA alleles at 0.05 false discovery rate in a later analysis were fewer than 20,000 TCR beta sequences. Accounts indicate the classifier identified cytomegalovirus status with strong specificity and sensitivity. Altogether, 150 to 200 TCR beta chains were recorded as cytomegalovirus-associated. An analysis done earlier found most TCR beta V segments productive about 87% or about 30% of the time.

The PCR ran on 60 Vbeta and 13 Jbeta primers. TCRdb's copy holds only in-frame clones and misses some; the assay was immunoSEQ multiplex PCR. The sample holds 50,000 to 70,000 clones, approximately 75% seen once. Concerning this clone: Its antigen remains unknown.

J lost 4 bases, V lost 8 bases, and 10 bases had no gene match. Germline V gives CDR1 GTSNPN, CDR2 SVGIG (reference sequence). The CDR3 runs to 14 residues. The TCR was taken from a man under 40 in good health and CMV-seropositive. The chain has TRBV30 and TRBJ2-2; 7 bases line up with TRBD1. Sequencing used PBMCs. The CDR3 nucleotides read TGTGCCACCCGACAGGGATCGGTCACCGGGGAGCTGTTTTTT. Protein sequence: CATRQGSVTGELFF.